What follows are 24 T cell receptor beta chains derived from one specimen sequenced in a study of T cells of healthy individuals. MiXCR was run by TCRdb on the 5' RACE reads, yielding one entry per CDR3 protein. The table lists approximately 52,000 distinct CDR3 sequences, about 15% of them singletons. These receptors were taken from a human donor in good health.

This clonotype was observed at least ten times. V is TRBV3-1 and J is TRBJ1-2; no reliable D call. Germline V CDR1 and CDR2: LGHDT, YNNKEL (reference sequence). There are 11 residues in the CDR3. The V end was cut by 6 bases, the J end by 6 bases, with 8 bases between. The DNA for the CDR3 is TGTGCCAGCAGGCAAAATAATGGCTACACCTTC. This codes for CASRQNNGYTF. Filled out from reference TRBV3-1 and TRBJ1-2, the complete variable domain reads DTAVSQTPKYLVTQMGNDKSIKCEQNLGHDTMYWYKQDSKKFLKIMFSYNNKELIINETVPNRFSPKSPDKAHLNLHINSLELGDSAVYFCASRQNNGYTFGSGTRLTVV.

The chain employs TRBV12-3 or TRBV12-4 and TRBJ2-7; perhaps TRBD2 as D (5 bases). Trimming shortened V by 6 bases and J by 7 bases, and 16 bases separated the two germline ends. The CDR3 length is 13 residues. The CDR3 reads CASSRDPSGEQYF. The CDR3 DNA reads as TGTGCCAGCAGCCGGGATCCTTCGGGGGAGCAGTACTTC.

The rearrangement links TRBV6-5 to TRBJ2-3; D possibly matches TRBD1 or TRBD2 (5 bases each). The CDR3 runs to 15 residues. The germline V and J ends were trimmed by 5 bases and 0 bases, with 12 bases remaining between them. The germline V gene encodes CDR1 MNHEY and CDR2 SVGAGI. In DNA, the CDR3 is TGTGCCAGCAGTACTAGGGGCGGGAGCACAGATACGCAGTATTTT. Protein sequence: CASSTRGGSTDTQYF.

This clonotype was seen a single time. A much larger clone lies one base from this, so it may be a read error. This chain links TRBV28 with TRBJ2-3; 9 nucleotides match TRBD1. CDR3 size: 12 residues. The germline CDR1 and CDR2 sequences are MDHEN and SYDVKM. The CDR3 protein is CASRLLGQGVSF. DNA for the CDR3: TGTGCCAGCAGACTGCTGGGACAGGGAGTTAGTTTT.

At least ten counts were recorded for this clonotype. The chain employs TRBV20-1 and TRBJ2-4; 12 nucleotides line up with TRBD2. CDR1 and CDR2 (germline): DFQATT, SNEGSKA (reference sequence). V shed 6 bases and J 6 bases; nucleotides not matched to a gene: 3. The CDR3 totals 13 residues. CDR3 protein: CSAPTSGGNIQYF. In DNA form, the CDR3 reads TGCAGTGCACCGACTAGCGGGGGAAACATTCAGTACTTC.

CDR3 residues: CSARDLREINEKLFF. For the CDR3, the DNA is TGCAGTGCTAGAGATCTACGGGAGATTAATGAAAAACTGTTTTTT. The V and J genes are TRBV20-1 and TRBJ1-4; no clear D gene. The V gene's germline CDR1 is DFQATT and CDR2 SNEGSKA (reference sequence). The CDR3 spans 15 residues. The V gene lost 0 bases and the J gene lost 4 bases, with 12 bases spanning the gap.

The genes are TRBV20-1 and TRBJ1-6; D not resolved. The CDR3 runs to 11 residues. Deletions cut 6 bases from V and 7 bases from J, with 7 bases between. Germline CDR1 reads DFQATT; CDR2 reads SNEGSKA (reference sequence). CDR3 protein: CSAGENSPLHF. As DNA, the CDR3 is TGCAGTGCCGGGGAGAATTCACCCCTCCACTTT.

For this clonotype: Being one base from a much bigger clone, this may be a read error. V usage is TRBV19 and J usage is TRBJ2-1, with 8 bases fitting TRBD2. Germline V gene lookup returns CDR1 LNHDA and CDR2 SQIVND (reference sequence). CDR3 size: 15 residues. V gave up 5 bases and J gave up 7 bases; unmatched junction bases: 10. The CDR3 DNA is TGTGCCAGTAGTGGGGAGGGACTAGTGTGGAATGAGCAGTTCTTC. This codes for CASSGEGLVWNEQFF.

This clonotype appeared a few times. This chain joins TRBV20-1 and TRBJ2-7; no firm D call. This CDR3 contains 13 residues. Germline loops: CDR1 DFQATT, CDR2 SNEGSKA (reference sequence). V lost 4 bases and J 0 bases, leaving 10 bases between the germline ends. The CDR3: CSAKSGSSYEQYF. CDR3 DNA sequence: TGCAGTGCTAAATCGGGCAGCTCCTACGAGCAGTACTTC.

The sample holds many counts of this clonotype. The V and J genes are TRBV29-1 and TRBJ2-7, with D perhaps matching TRBD2 (6 bases). The CDR3 totals 14 residues. V was cut by 5 bases and J by 5 bases, with 19 bases left in between. Germline CDR1 reads SQVTM; CDR2 reads ANQGSEA. CDR3 residues: CSVCGTGEVNEQYF. The CDR3 nucleotides are TGCAGCGTTTGTGGAACGGGAGAAGTGAACGAGCAGTACTTC.

The genes are TRBV27 and TRBJ2-7, with 9 bases aligning to TRBD2. The length of the CDR3 is 13 residues. The germline gives CDR1 MNHEY, CDR2 SMNVEV (reference sequence). J was trimmed by 0 bases and V by 9 bases; bases with no gene match: 3. The CDR3 sequence is CASTLAGSYEQYF. The CDR3 DNA follows: TGTGCCAGTACACTAGCGGGCTCCTACGAGCAGTACTTC.

This clonotype was seen a few times. The J gene is TRBJ1-5, the V gene TRBV18, with D unresolved. Trimming shortened V by 2 bases and J by 2 bases, and 16 bases separated the two germline ends. Per the germline V gene, CDR1 is KGHSH and CDR2 is LQKENI. This CDR3 region has 17 residues. DNA of the CDR3: TGTGCCAGCTCACCAATTTCATCAGGAGGCGGCAATCAGCCCCAGCATTTT. This encodes CASSPISSGGGNQPQHF.

This clonotype showed up many times. The gene calls are TRBV6-5 and TRBJ2-2; D is possibly TRBD1 (6 bases). The ends were cut back, 0 bases at V and 0 bases at J, with 8 bases in the middle. The CDR3 runs to 16 residues. The germline gives CDR1 MNHEY, CDR2 SVGAGI. The CDR3 DNA reads as TGTGCCAGCAGTTACTCGGGGGCGGCGAACACCGGGGAGCTGTTTTTT. Translated, it gives CASSYSGAANTGELFF.

In regard to this clonotype: The junction and the germline gene differ at one end; a read error may be behind it. This chain joins TRBV9 and TRBJ1-2; D unclear. The CDR3 consists of 15 residues. Germline V gene lookup returns CDR1 SGDLS and CDR2 YYNGEE. The CDR3 DNA reads TGTGTCAGCAGCCGAGCCGGGGAAAGGGCCTATGGCTACACCTTC. Translation: CVSSRAGERAYGYTF.

This clonotype was picked up many times. This sequence joins TRBV7-2 and TRBJ1-5; 7 bases agree with TRBD1. V lost 5 bases, J lost 7 bases, and 11 bases stayed unmatched. CDR3 length: 15 amino acids. Germline assignment: CDR1 SGHTA and CDR2 FQGNSA. The CDR3 is CASSPGVKGAQPQHF. CDR3 DNA sequence: TGTGCCAGCAGCCCGGGCGTGAAGGGGGCCCAGCCCCAGCATTTT.

This clonotype has a handful of counts. The J gene is TRBJ2-3, the V gene TRBV5-6; D is unresolved. The germline CDR1 and CDR2 sequences are SGHDT and YYEEEE. The CDR3 loop spans 11 amino acids. V shed 8 bases and J shed 6 bases, with 10 bases lying between them. CDR3 amino acids: CASGRRDTQYF. The CDR3 region has the DNA TGTGCCAGTGGACGGCGCGATACGCAGTATTTT.

Many counts were recorded for this clonotype. V gene TRBV7-2 combines with J gene TRBJ2-4, with 9 bases lining up with TRBD2. The V segment lost 6 bases and the J segment 2 bases; nucleotides outside the gene matches: 2. The CDR3 sequence is 14 residues long. CDR1 and CDR2 (germline): SGHTA, FQGNSA. The CDR3 DNA reads TGTGCCAGCAGACCTAGCGGGACCAAAAACATTCAGTACTTC. Translation: CASRPSGTKNIQYF.

This clonotype counts as medium-sized. This sequence joins TRBV5-5 and TRBJ1-1; D unclear. The CDR3 sequence is 14 residues long. Germline V lookup: CDR1 SGHKS, CDR2 YYEKEE (reference sequence). With 1 base removed from V and 4 bases from J, the gap between germline ends came to 11 bases. Written as DNA, the CDR3 is TGTGCCAGCAGCTTGTCTAGCGCCGGCACTGAAGCTTTCTTT. This sequence encodes CASSLSSAGTEAFF.

This clonotype has just a few counts. The chain recombines TRBV7-2 with TRBJ1-6; D is possibly TRBD1 (6 bases). Looked up from germline, CDR1 is SGHTA and CDR2 is FQGNSA. The CDR3 covers 14 residues. The V gene lost 3 bases and the J gene lost 8 bases, with 11 bases spanning the gap. The CDR3 nucleotides read TGTGCCAGCAGCTTGGGGAGGACAGATTCACCCCTCCACTTT. Amino acids: CASSLGRTDSPLHF.

There are many counts of this clonotype. This chain links TRBV20-1 with TRBJ2-7; TRBD2 aligns across 12 bases. The CDR3 contains 15 residues. The V gene end was trimmed by 5 bases and the J gene end by 5 bases; junction bases not matched to a gene: 10. The germline V gene has CDR1 DFQATT and CDR2 SNEGSKA (reference sequence). DNA for the CDR3: TGCAGTGCTCCATATCCGGGACTAGCGGGCGACGAGCAGTACTTC. Translation: CSAPYPGLAGDEQYF.

Ten or more counts support this clonotype. This sequence joins TRBV12-5 and TRBJ1-2; no clear D gene. Germline CDR1 LGHNT, CDR2 FRNRAP. Between the trimmed V and J ends, which lost 2 bases and 8 bases, there was a span of 6 bases. This CDR3 is 11 amino acids long. In DNA, the CDR3 is TGTGCTAGTGGTTTGTCGGAGGGCTACACCTTC. Encoded protein: CASGLSEGYTF.

The sample holds a few counts of this clonotype. The V call is TRBV20-1, the J call TRBJ2-7; 8 positions agree with TRBD1. This CDR3 is built from 12 residues. Trimming took 6 bases from V and 3 from J; bases not matched to a gene: 4. CDR1 and CDR2 from the germline V gene are DFQATT and SNEGSKA (reference sequence). The CDR3 sequence is CSAGQGGYEQYF. CDR3 nucleotide sequence: TGCAGTGCCGGACAGGGAGGCTACGAGCAGTACTTC.

Ten or more counts support this clonotype. The J gene is TRBJ2-7, the V gene TRBV20-1; 16 nucleotides line up with TRBD2. The CDR3 is 15 amino acids. J lost 5 bases, V lost 4 bases, and 5 bases had no gene match. The germline V gene encodes CDR1 DFQATT and CDR2 SNEGSKA (reference sequence). CDR3 bases: TGCAGTGCTACCCCGGGGACTAGCGGGAGGGACGAGCAGTACTTC. Protein product: CSATPGTSGRDEQYF.

This clonotype was seen only a few times. CDR3 sequence reads: CSARGLGTTDTQYF. The CDR3 DNA is TGCAGTGCTAGGGGACTAGGAACCACAGATACGCAGTATTTT. J is TRBJ2-3 and V is TRBV20-1; 8 positions match TRBD2. V shed 3 bases and J 2 bases; nucleotides not matched to a gene: 4. Germline values: CDR1 DFQATT, CDR2 SNEGSKA (reference sequence). The CDR3 has 14 residues.